This record concerns one TCR beta chain sequence. What it recognizes is unknown. This entry is derived from a study of T cell repertoires in cytomegalovirus infection. Across the study: CMV infection and matching HLA type were both indicated by public TCR beta signatures.

TCRdb ran MiXCR on the reads and lists one entry per CDR3 protein. The table lists some 920,000 distinct CDR3 sequences, around 32% of them singletons. Study-wide points: Predominance within the ex vivo response was attributable to HLA-C-restricted CMV-specific TCR beta clonotypes. People with CMV and the relevant HLA were identified by cumulative public TCR beta family frequency.

The CDR3 covers 21 residues. V was clipped by 0 bases and J by 1 base, with 27 bases between them. Germline V gives CDR1 SGHAT, CDR2 FQNNGV. The receptor's source is a human donor in good health (CMV status not recorded). Some clones in this sample may be carry-over from other donors' samples. This sample comprised cultured CD8+ T cells from PBMCs, obtained from culture after CMV antigen stimulation. The chain is built from TRBV11-2 and TRBJ1-2; D remains unclear. The CDR3 loop reads CASSLEGNGLQTPKLNYGYTF. CDR3 nucleotide sequence: TGTGCCAGCAGCTTAGAGGGGAATGGGTTACAAACTCCCAAACTTAACTATGGCTACACCTTC.